This note documents a single T cell receptor beta chain sequence. The data derive from a study of blood T cell repertoires in COVID-19. Overall study context: The United States, Italy and Spain provided the acute and convalescent COVID-19 samples. Nucleic acid was either cDNA or gDNA, and it came from T cells, B-cell-depleted T cells, or PBMCs.

CDR3 length: 17 amino acids. CDR1 LNHDA and CDR2 SQIVND come from the germline V gene (reference sequence). V was trimmed by 9 bases and J by 4 bases, leaving 25 bases between them. Original handling: Estimation of nucleated cell counts relied on the amplification of reference gene primers. Profiled with immunoSEQ multiplex PCR; TCRdb holds only in-frame clones, not every one. The DNA gave D and trimming, while V, J and clone size come from that table. The sample has 270,000 or so clones, more than 70% seen once. The chain has TRBV19 and TRBJ2-1; maybe TRBD1 (5 bases). Sample: peripheral blood. This receptor was obtained from a woman under 30 with acute or convalescent COVID-19. The CDR3 region is CARDRIQGIDIYNEQFF. The CDR3 nucleotides are TGTGCCAGGGATCGAATTCAGGGAATCGATATTTACAATGAGCAGTTCTTC.